The 32 T cell receptor beta chains given below trace back to one sample, sequenced in a study of blood T cell repertoires in COVID-19. The repertoire was sequenced with immunoSEQ multiplex PCR; TCRdb's copy has only in-frame clones and lacks some. The profile shows under 200,000 clones, roughly 84% of them singletons. The sample taken for sequencing was peripheral blood. Receptor source: a woman aged 80 or over with acute or convalescent COVID-19.

This clone was counted once. The chain carries TRBV7-2 and TRBJ1-2; tentative D call: TRBD1 (5 bases). V lost 1 base and J 8 bases, leaving 11 bases between the germline ends. This CDR3 has 13 amino acids. Germline CDR1 and CDR2: SGHTA and FQGNSA. CDR3 loop: CASSLGAGRGYTF. The CDR3 DNA follows: TGTGCCAGCAGCTTAGGGGCAGGGAGGGGCTACACCTTC. The full variable domain, rest sourced from reference TRBV7-2 and TRBJ1-2, is GAGVSQSPSNKVTEKGKDVELRCDPISGHTALYWYRQSLGQGLEFLIYFQGNSAPDKSGLPSDRFSAERTGGSVSTLTIQRTQQEDSAVYLCASSLGAGRGYTFGSGTRLTVV.

The V gene is TRBV5-1, the J gene TRBJ1-6; D is unclear. V was cut by 10 bases and J by 0 bases, with 11 bases left in between. Germline V gene data show CDR1 as SGHRS and CDR2 as YFSETQ. The CDR3 loop spans 14 amino acids. As DNA, the CDR3 is TGCGCCGGTACGAGCCCCTCCTATAATTCACCCCTCCACTTT. Its protein product is CAGTSPSYNSPLHF.

The chain recombines TRBV5-1 with TRBJ2-5, with 9 bases that match TRBD2. Per germline, CDR1 SGHRS and CDR2 YFSETQ. The V gene end was trimmed by 0 bases and the J gene end by 4 bases; junction bases not matched to a gene: 7. The CDR3 totals 16 residues. The CDR3 is CASSLGGGGALETQYF. CDR3 sequence (DNA): TGCGCCAGCAGCTTGGGAGGCGGGGGGGCCCTAGAGACCCAGTACTTC.

The chain joins TRBV7-6 to TRBJ2-7; D possibly corresponds to TRBD2 (6 bases). V lost 5 bases to trimming and J lost 2 bases, with 19 bases between them. This CDR3 region has 16 residues. CDR1 SGHVS and CDR2 FNYEAQ come from the germline V gene. CDR3 sequence: CASSPSGLAWAYEQYF. Here the CDR3 DNA reads TGTGCCAGCAGCCCGAGCGGGCTAGCGTGGGCCTACGAGCAGTACTTC.

This clone was seen a single time. The V call is TRBV7-6, the J call TRBJ2-2, with TRBD2 as a possible D gene (5 bases). This CDR3 has 17 residues. Germline CDR1 and CDR2: SGHVS and FNYEAQ. The V gene lost 1 base and the J gene lost 0 bases, with 12 bases spanning the gap. The CDR3 spells CASSLGDGLANTGELFF. The CDR3 bases are TGTGCCAGCAGCTTAGGGGATGGACTGGCGAACACCGGGGAGCTGTTTTTT.

Written as DNA, the CDR3 is TGTGCCAGCAGCTCGACACCAGGGACAGCGAACTATGGCTACACCTTC. As protein: CASSSTPGTANYGYTF. V gene TRBV7-2 combines with J gene TRBJ1-2, with TRBD1 matching 7 bases. CDR3 length: 16 amino acids. In germline, CDR1 is SGHTA, CDR2 FQGNSA. With 4 bases clipped from V and 2 bases from J, the junction kept 10 bases outside the gene matches.

The chain employs TRBV9 and TRBJ1-1; maybe TRBD1 (5 bases). Germline loops: CDR1 SGDLS, CDR2 YYNGEE. CDR3 size: 14 residues. V dropped 4 bases and J dropped 0 bases, with 10 bases sitting between them. The CDR3 nucleotides are TGTGCCAGCAGCCGGGGGACCATGAACACTGAAGCTTTCTTT. Protein product: CASSRGTMNTEAFF.

The chain recombines TRBV4-1 with TRBJ2-5, with a tentative D call TRBD2 (5 bases). Germline V gene sequence: CDR1 MGHRA, CDR2 YSYEKL. The CDR3 spans 12 residues. V lost 3 bases, J lost 7 bases, and 9 bases lay in between. Here the CDR3 reads CASSHPRGTQYF. CDR3 sequence (DNA): TGCGCCAGCAGCCACCCACGGGGGACCCAGTACTTC.

J is TRBJ2-5 and V is TRBV27, with 7 bases lining up with TRBD1. CDR3 length: 16 residues. Trimming at V came to 6 bases and at J to 5 bases, leaving 15 bases not matched to a gene. Germline lookup yields CDR1 MNHEY and CDR2 SMNVEV (reference sequence). The CDR3 bases are TGTGCCAGCAGCTTCACCTCGTCAGGGGGTGGCGAGACCCAGTACTTC. It specifies CASSFTSSGGGETQYF.

V is TRBV18 and J is TRBJ1-2; D ambiguous. Trimming left V 3 bases short and J 2 bases short, with 10 bases between. Germline V CDR1 and CDR2: KGHSH, LQKENI. This CDR3 contains 14 residues. This chain's CDR3 is CASSPDAGNYGYTF. The CDR3 nucleotides are TGTGCCAGCTCACCCGACGCGGGCAACTATGGCTACACCTTC.

The chain recombines TRBV6-2 or TRBV6-3 with TRBJ2-1; 7 nucleotides align to TRBD1. V lost 2 bases to trimming and J lost 7 bases; unmatched junction nucleotides: 5. Germline assignment: CDR1 MNHEY and CDR2 SVGEGT. The CDR3 runs to 14 residues. The CDR3 bases are TGTGCCAGCAGTTACAGGACAGGTGGGAATGAGCAGTTCTTC. Protein product: CASSYRTGGNEQFF.

As for this clone: The same CDR3 arises from other DNA sequences in this sample as well. V gene TRBV7-9 combines with J gene TRBJ2-2; 7 bases fit TRBD1. The V and J ends lost 2 bases and 1 base, in that order; junction bases with no gene match: 1. This CDR3 is built from 15 residues. The germline CDR1 and CDR2 sequences are SEHNR and FQNEAQ (reference sequence). The CDR3 reads CASSLRQGNTGELFF. The CDR3 region has the DNA TGTGCCAGCAGCTTAAGACAGGGGAACACCGGGGAGCTGTTTTTT.

V and J are TRBV3-1 (or the pseudogene TRBV3-2) and TRBJ2-3; 7 bases are a match to TRBD1. V lost 5 bases to trimming and J lost 1 base; unmatched junction nucleotides: 9. CDR3 length: 16 amino acids. Germline-derived CDR1 and CDR2 are LGHDT and YNNKEL (reference sequence). The CDR3 reads CASSLPTGSGTDTQYF. As DNA, the CDR3 is TGTGCCAGCAGCTTACCGACAGGGTCGGGCACAGATACGCAGTATTTT.

The chain has TRBV5-4 and TRBJ1-4, with 9 nucleotides matching TRBD1. This CDR3 contains 15 residues. Germline assignment: CDR1 SGHNT and CDR2 YYREEE (reference sequence). Trimming cost V 3 bases and J 7 bases; bases outside gene matches: 7. The CDR3 nucleotides read TGTGCCAGCAGCTGGGGGACAGGGATGGCTGAAAAACTGTTTTTT. It encodes CASSWGTGMAEKLFF.

This chain connects TRBV7-6 to TRBJ1-5, with unresolved D. From germline, CDR1 is SGHVS and CDR2 FNYEAQ. This CDR3 region has 15 residues. Trimming removed 1 base at V and 0 bases at J, with 7 bases between. DNA for the CDR3: TGTGCCAGCAGCTTAGACCCCTATAGCAATCAGCCCCAGCATTTT. Translating gives CASSLDPYSNQPQHF.

At least ten counts were recorded for this clone. This chain uses TRBV19 with TRBJ1-1; TRBD1 is a possible D gene (5 bases). V shed 3 bases and J shed 1 base, with 12 bases lying between them. In germline, CDR1 is LNHDA, CDR2 SQIVND (reference sequence). CDR3 length equals 15 residues. CDR3 amino acids: CASSMAGGGNTEAFF. DNA of the CDR3: TGTGCCAGTAGTATGGCGGGGGGAGGGAACACTGAAGCTTTCTTT.

The chain joins TRBV29-1 to TRBJ1-2; 9 positions agree with TRBD1. Germline V gene sequence: CDR1 SQVTM, CDR2 ANQGSEA. The CDR3 has 11 residues. The junction had 4 bases not matched to a gene; V was cut back by 6 bases and J by 8 bases. The CDR3 is CSVGTGRGYTF. The DNA of the CDR3 is TGCAGCGTAGGGACAGGGAGAGGCTACACCTTC.

V gene TRBV30 combines with J gene TRBJ2-2; D is possibly TRBD2 (5 bases). V shed 4 bases and J shed 7 bases, with 16 bases lying between them. The germline V gene has CDR1 GTSNPN and CDR2 SVGIG (reference sequence). The CDR3 length is 14 residues. CDR3 amino acids: CAWMMGAVGGELFF. The CDR3 DNA reads TGTGCCTGGATGATGGGAGCGGTCGGCGGGGAGCTGTTTTTT. Full variable domain (outside the CDR3, taken from reference TRBV30 and TRBJ2-2): SQTIHQWPATLVQPVGSPLSLECTVEGTSNPNLYWYRQAAGRGLQLLFYSVGIGQISSEVPQNLSASRPQDRQFILSSKKLLLSDSGFYLCAWMMGAVGGELFFGEGSRLTVL.

This rearrangement joins TRBV11-3 to TRBJ2-7; D uncertain. Trimming took 5 bases from V and 3 from J, leaving 11 bases between them. Germline values: CDR1 SGHNT, CDR2 YENEEA. The CDR3 loop spans 13 amino acids. The CDR3 DNA sequence: TGTGCCAGCAGCCCAAGATCGGGCTACGAGCAGTACTTC. This sequence encodes CASSPRSGYEQYF.

The chain couples TRBV5-1 to TRBJ1-4, with D possibly being TRBD1 (6 bases). From germline, CDR1 is SGHRS and CDR2 YFSETQ. The CDR3 runs 16 residues. V lost 1 base and J 1 base, leaving 11 bases between the germline ends. This CDR3 reads CASSLSGGLTNEKLFF. The CDR3, as DNA: TGCGCCAGCAGCTTGTCGGGGGGCCTAACTAATGAAAAACTGTTTTTT.

V is TRBV5-4 and J is TRBJ2-7; D is ambiguous. Germline V gene sequence: CDR1 SGHNT, CDR2 YYREEE (reference sequence). The CDR3 sequence is 13 residues long. V was pared by 1 base and J by 3 bases, with 8 bases between. The CDR3 loop is CASSLNSFYEQYF. DNA of the CDR3: TGTGCCAGCAGCTTGAATTCGTTCTACGAGCAGTACTTC.

The V gene is TRBV6-5, the J gene TRBJ1-1, with a possible D match to TRBD1 (5 bases). The CDR3 totals 14 residues. Trimming left V 7 bases short and J 4 bases short, with 16 bases between. Germline V gene data show CDR1 as MNHEY and CDR2 as SVGAGI. The CDR3: CASTPTGGGTEAFF. The CDR3 region has the DNA TGTGCCAGCACCCCCACCGGGGGAGGCACTGAAGCTTTCTTT.

The chain joins TRBV19 to TRBJ1-3; 7 bases map to TRBD1. V gave up 10 bases and J gave up 4 bases; unmatched junction bases: 13. Germline lookup yields CDR1 LNHDA and CDR2 SQIVND (reference sequence). The CDR3 consists of 15 residues. CDR3 nucleotide sequence: TGTGCCACCAGCGACCGACAGGGCGCCGGAAACACCATATATTTT. It codes for CATSDRQGAGNTIYF.

The gene calls are TRBV9 and TRBJ2-5; 7 nucleotides match TRBD2. The germline gives CDR1 SGDLS, CDR2 YYNGEE. The V and J ends lost 4 bases and 5 bases, in that order; junction bases with no gene match: 8. This CDR3 has 14 residues. The CDR3 sequence: CASSWGRAGETQYF. CDR3 nucleotides: TGTGCCAGCAGCTGGGGGAGGGCTGGGGAGACCCAGTACTTC. The whole variable domain, filled in from reference TRBV9 and TRBJ2-5, reads DSGVTQTPKHLITATGQRVTLRCSPRSGDLSVYWYQQSLDQGLQFLIQYYNGEERAKGNILERFSAQQFPDLHSELNLSSLELGDSALYFCASSWGRAGETQYFGPGTRLLVL.

The gene calls are TRBV10-1 and TRBJ2-1; TRBD2 might be the D (5 bases). Germline V gene sequence: CDR1 WNHNN, CDR2 SYGVQD (reference sequence). Trimming stripped 3 bases from V and 10 bases from J, with 19 bases between. This CDR3 contains 15 residues. This CDR3 reads CASSDLTGVSEEQFF. The DNA for the CDR3 is TGCGCCAGCAGTGACCTTACCGGGGTTTCGGAAGAGCAGTTCTTC.

This clone was detected only a few times. The V call is TRBV2, the J call TRBJ2-2; TRBD2 aligns across 7 bases. J was trimmed by 6 bases and V by 7 bases; bases with no gene match: 5. Looked up from germline, CDR1 is SNHLY and CDR2 is FYNNEI. There are 13 residues in the CDR3. The CDR3 sequence: CASKASGAGELFF. The CDR3 DNA is TGTGCCAGCAAAGCGAGCGGGGCCGGGGAGCTGTTTTTT.

The V call is TRBV5-4, the J call TRBJ2-3; D may be TRBD1 (6 bases). There are 15 residues in the CDR3. V was pared by 0 bases and J by 1 base, with 9 bases between. From germline, CDR1 is SGHNT and CDR2 YYREEE (reference sequence). Here the CDR3 DNA reads TGTGCCAGCAGCTTGGTGGGGGCCCGCACAGATACGCAGTATTTT. Translation: CASSLVGARTDTQYF.

J is TRBJ2-3 and V is TRBV5-1; 8 bases are a match to TRBD2. This CDR3 is built from 15 residues. The V gene's germline CDR1 is SGHRS and CDR2 YFSETQ. Trimming cost V 8 bases and J 2 bases; bases outside gene matches: 10. CDR3 coding DNA: TGCGCCAGTTCAACTAGCGGAATATTCACAGATACGCAGTATTTT. As protein: CASSTSGIFTDTQYF.

V usage is TRBV25-1 and J usage is TRBJ1-2; 8 positions agree with TRBD1. With V trimmed by 4 bases and J by 11 bases, 6 bases remained unmatched. CDR3 length: 12 residues. CDR1 is MGHDK, CDR2 SYGVNS, per germline. CDR3 DNA: TGTGCCAGCAGTGGACAGGGGATCAAGTACACCTTC. This sequence encodes CASSGQGIKYTF.

This clone was counted once. The chain is built from TRBV5-6 and TRBJ1-4; D is unresolved. V was pared by 4 bases and J by 5 bases, with 15 bases between. Germline V gene lookup returns CDR1 SGHDT and CDR2 YYEEEE. The CDR3 totals 15 residues. CDR3 nucleotide sequence: TGTGCCAGCAGCCCCCCCGGGGTTACAAATGAAAAACTGTTTTTT. Encoded protein: CASSPPGVTNEKLFF.

The rearrangement links TRBV6-5 to TRBJ2-2, with 9 bases matching TRBD2. Germline trimming cut 2 bases from V and 4 bases from J; bases unmatched to any gene: 2. The CDR3 contains 15 residues. Germline V gene lookup returns CDR1 MNHEY and CDR2 SVGAGI. The chain's CDR3 is CASSYKRGVTGELFF. The CDR3 DNA reads as TGTGCCAGCAGTTACAAGCGGGGGGTCACCGGGGAGCTGTTTTTT.

V is TRBV6-2 or TRBV6-3 and J is TRBJ1-4; D gene unclear. There are 16 residues in the CDR3. Germline V CDR1 and CDR2: MNHEY, SVGEGT. The V and J ends lost 0 bases and 7 bases respectively, with 15 bases between them. The chain's CDR3 is CASSYSRPVVGEKLFF. For the CDR3, the DNA is TGTGCCAGCAGTTACTCGCGCCCGGTGGTTGGTGAAAAACTGTTTTTT.